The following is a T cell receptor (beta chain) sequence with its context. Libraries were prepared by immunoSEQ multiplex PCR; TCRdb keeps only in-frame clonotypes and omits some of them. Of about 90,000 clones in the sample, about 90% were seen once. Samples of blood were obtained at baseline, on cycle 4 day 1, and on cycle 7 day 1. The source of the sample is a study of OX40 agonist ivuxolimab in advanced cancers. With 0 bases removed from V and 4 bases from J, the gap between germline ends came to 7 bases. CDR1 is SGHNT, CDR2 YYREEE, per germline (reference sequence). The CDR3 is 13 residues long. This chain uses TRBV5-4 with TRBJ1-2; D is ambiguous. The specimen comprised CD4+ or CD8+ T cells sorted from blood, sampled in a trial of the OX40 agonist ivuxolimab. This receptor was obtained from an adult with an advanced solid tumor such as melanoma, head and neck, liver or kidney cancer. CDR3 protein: CASSLGVGYGYTF. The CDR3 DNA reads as TGTGCCAGCAGCTTGGGGGTTGGCTATGGCTACACCTTC.